This is a list of T cell receptor beta chains from one sample in a study of cytomegalovirus exposure and HLA in healthy donors. TCRdb keeps only in-frame clones here, not all; method: immunoSEQ multiplex PCR. In the table there are about 160,000 clones, about four fifths of which are singletons. Input material: PBMCs. The origin of the receptors is a woman aged 50 to 60 in good health and CMV-seronegative. Both conserved end residues are part of each CDR3. D genes are given only for firm matches. A clone size is listed for some rows: how often the clone was seen (once, few, many), or a class if it is expanded.

j_call	clone_size	d_call	v_call	cdr3_aa	cdr3_nt
TRBJ1-1	-	-	TRBV19	CASRLGATEAFF	TGTGCCAGTAGACTTGGTGCCACTGAAGCTTTCTTT
TRBJ2-7	-	TRBD2	TRBV28	CASSQERTSGSRGQYF	TGTGCCAGCAGCCAAGAGAGGACTAGCGGTTCCAGGGGGCAGTACTTC
TRBJ2-1	-	TRBD2	TRBV19	CASSNLGLAGHDNEQFF	TGTGCCAGTAGTAACTTGGGACTAGCGGGACATGACAATGAGCAGTTCTTC
TRBJ1-4	-	-	TRBV7-2	CASSFRVRGEKLFF	TGTGCCAGCAGCTTCAGGGTCCGAGGTGAAAAACTGTTTTTT
TRBJ2-7	-	TRBD1	TRBV13	CASSSRQGVSEQYF	TGTGCCAGCAGCTCCCGACAGGGGGTCAGCGAGCAGTACTTC
TRBJ2-1	-	TRBD1	TRBV5-1	CASSPRSGTGNNEQFF	TGCGCCAGCAGCCCCCGGTCCGGGACAGGCAACAATGAGCAGTTCTTC
TRBJ2-1	few	-	TRBV30	CAWSPSLREQFF	TGTGCCTGGAGTCCGTCCCTTCGTGAGCAGTTCTTC
TRBJ2-1	few	-	TRBV9	CASSVDGGKFYNEQFF	TGTGCCAGCAGCGTAGATGGAGGGAAGTTTTACAATGAGCAGTTCTTC
TRBJ2-7	-	-	TRBV6-5	CASGASTRYYEQYF	TGTGCCAGCGGGGCCTCCACCCGATACTACGAGCAGTACTTC
TRBJ2-2	-	TRBD2	TRBV4-2	CASSQGLAGAPTGELFF	TGTGCCAGCAGCCAAGGGTTAGCGGGGGCCCCCACCGGGGAGCTGTTTTTT
TRBJ1-2	-	TRBD1	TRBV7-9	CASSLGTGTTNYGYTF	TGTGCCAGCAGCTTAGGGACAGGAACAACTAACTATGGCTACACCTTC
TRBJ2-5	-	-	TRBV10-3	CAIGATTGLQETQYF	TGTGCCATCGGCGCCACCACAGGGCTACAAGAGACCCAGTACTTC
TRBJ2-7	-	-	TRBV7-2	CVSSFSGQPYEQYF	TGTGTCAGCAGCTTTTCTGGACAGCCCTACGAGCAGTACTTC